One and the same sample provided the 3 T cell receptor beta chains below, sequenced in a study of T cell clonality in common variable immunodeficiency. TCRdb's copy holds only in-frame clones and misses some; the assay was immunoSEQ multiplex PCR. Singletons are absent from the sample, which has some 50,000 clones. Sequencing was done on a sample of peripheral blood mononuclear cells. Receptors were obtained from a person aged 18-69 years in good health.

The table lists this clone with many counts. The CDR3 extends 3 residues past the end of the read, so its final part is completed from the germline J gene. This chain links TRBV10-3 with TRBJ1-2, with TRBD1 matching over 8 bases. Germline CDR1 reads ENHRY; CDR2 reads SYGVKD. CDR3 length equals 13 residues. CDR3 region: CAISEAGGAGYTF. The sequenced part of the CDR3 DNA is TGTGCCATCAGTGAAGCAGGGGGCGCGGGC.

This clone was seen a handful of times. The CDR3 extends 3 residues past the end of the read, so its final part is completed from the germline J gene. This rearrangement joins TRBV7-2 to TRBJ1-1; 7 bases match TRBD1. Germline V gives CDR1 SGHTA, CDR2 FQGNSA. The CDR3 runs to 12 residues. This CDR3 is CASSLEQGTAFF. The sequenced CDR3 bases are TGTGCCAGCAGCTTAGAACAGGGGACG.

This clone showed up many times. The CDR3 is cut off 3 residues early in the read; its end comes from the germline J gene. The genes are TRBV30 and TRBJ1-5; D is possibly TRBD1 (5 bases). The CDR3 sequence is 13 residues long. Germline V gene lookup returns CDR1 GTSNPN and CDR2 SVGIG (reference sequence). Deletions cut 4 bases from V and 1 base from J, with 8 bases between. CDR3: CAWTSGSNQPQHF. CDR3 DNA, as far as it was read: TGTGCCTGGACATCAGGGAGCAATCAGCCC.